The T cell receptor (beta chain) described here comes from a study of early T cells in non-severe SARS-CoV-2 infection. The CDR3 loop spans 15 amino acids. Germline V CDR1 and CDR2: SGHTA, FQGTGA. V shed 5 bases, J shed 3 bases, and the junction held 8 bases outside the gene matches. TCRdb processed the 5' RACE reads anew with MiXCR; each CDR3 protein has one entry. The sample lists 70,000 to 75,000 distinct CDR3 sequences, roughly an eighth occurring once. The sequencing input was whole blood. The receptor's source is an adult who was a healthcare worker with PCR-confirmed SARS-CoV-2 infection or an uninfected control (not recorded which). The rearrangement links TRBV7-3 to TRBJ2-3; 7 bases map to TRBD1. CDR3 nucleotides: TGTGCCAGCAGCCGAGACAGGGTTGCTACAGATACGCAGTATTTT. Residues: CASSRDRVATDTQYF.